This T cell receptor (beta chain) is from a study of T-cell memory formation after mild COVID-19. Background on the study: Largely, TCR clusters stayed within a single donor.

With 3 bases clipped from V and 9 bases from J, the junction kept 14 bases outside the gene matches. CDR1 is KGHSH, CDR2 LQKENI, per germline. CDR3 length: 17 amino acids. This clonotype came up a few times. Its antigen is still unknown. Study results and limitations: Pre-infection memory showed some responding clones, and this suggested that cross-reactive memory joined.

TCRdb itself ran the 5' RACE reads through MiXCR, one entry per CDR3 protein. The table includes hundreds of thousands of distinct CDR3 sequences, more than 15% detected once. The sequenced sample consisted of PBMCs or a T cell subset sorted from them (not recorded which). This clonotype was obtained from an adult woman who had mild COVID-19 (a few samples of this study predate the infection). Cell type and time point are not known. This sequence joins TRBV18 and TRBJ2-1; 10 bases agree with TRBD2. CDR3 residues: CASSPTEAGGPSGEQFF. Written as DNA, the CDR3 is TGTGCCAGCTCACCGACTGAAGCGGGAGGGCCCTCGGGTGAGCAGTTCTTC.